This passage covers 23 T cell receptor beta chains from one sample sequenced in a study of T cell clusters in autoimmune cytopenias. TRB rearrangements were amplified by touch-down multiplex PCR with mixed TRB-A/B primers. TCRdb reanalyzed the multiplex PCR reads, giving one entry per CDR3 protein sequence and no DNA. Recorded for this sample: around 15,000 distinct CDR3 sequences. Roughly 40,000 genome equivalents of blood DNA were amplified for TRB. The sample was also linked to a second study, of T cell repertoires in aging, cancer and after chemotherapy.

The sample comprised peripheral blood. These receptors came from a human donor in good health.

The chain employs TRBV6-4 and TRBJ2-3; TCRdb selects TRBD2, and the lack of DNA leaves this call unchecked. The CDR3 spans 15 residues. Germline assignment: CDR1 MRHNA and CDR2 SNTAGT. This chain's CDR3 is CASSGVAGGPNTQYF.

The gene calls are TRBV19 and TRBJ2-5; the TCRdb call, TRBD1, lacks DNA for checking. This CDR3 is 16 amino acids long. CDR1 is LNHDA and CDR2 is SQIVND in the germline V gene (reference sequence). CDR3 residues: CASSITRDRFRETQYF.

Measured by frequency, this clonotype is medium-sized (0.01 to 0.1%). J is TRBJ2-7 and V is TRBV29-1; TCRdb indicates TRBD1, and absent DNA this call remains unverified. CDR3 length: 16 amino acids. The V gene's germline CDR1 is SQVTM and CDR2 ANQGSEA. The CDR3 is CSVAAATGTTPYEQYF.

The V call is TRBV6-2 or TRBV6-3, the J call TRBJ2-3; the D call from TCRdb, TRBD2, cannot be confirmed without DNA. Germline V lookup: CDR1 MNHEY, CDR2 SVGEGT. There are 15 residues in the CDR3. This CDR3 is CSSRTSGRPTDTQYF.

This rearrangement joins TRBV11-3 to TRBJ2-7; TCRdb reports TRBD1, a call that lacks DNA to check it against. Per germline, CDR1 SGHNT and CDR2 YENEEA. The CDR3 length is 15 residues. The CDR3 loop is CASSWTWGDSYEQYF.

CDR3 sequence reads: CASSIDKYSSTDTQYF. The chain joins TRBV19 to TRBJ2-3. CDR1 and CDR2 from the germline V gene are LNHDA and SQIVND (reference sequence). The CDR3 runs 16 residues. The full variable domain, its missing parts supplied by reference TRBV19 and TRBJ2-3, is DGGITQSPKYLFRKEGQNVTLSCEQNLNHDAMYWYRQDPGQGLRLIYYSQIVNDFQKGDIAEGYSVSREKKESFPLTVTSAQKNPTAFYLCASSIDKYSSTDTQYFGPGTRLTVL.

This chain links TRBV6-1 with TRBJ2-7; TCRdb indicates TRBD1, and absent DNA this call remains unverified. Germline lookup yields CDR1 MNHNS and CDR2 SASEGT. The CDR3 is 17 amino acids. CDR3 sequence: CASSSSGQGGGSYEQYF.

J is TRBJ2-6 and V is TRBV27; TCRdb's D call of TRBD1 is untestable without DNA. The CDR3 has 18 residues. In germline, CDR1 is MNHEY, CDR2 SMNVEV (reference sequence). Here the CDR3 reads CASSYGDRLYSGANVLTF.

CDR3 protein: CASSGAGINTNEKLFF. V is TRBV19 and J is TRBJ1-4; the TCRdb D gene call, TRBD1, has no DNA to confirm it. Germline values: CDR1 LNHDA, CDR2 SQIVND (reference sequence). The CDR3 is 16 residues long. The variable domain in full, with the rest retrieved from reference TRBV19 and TRBJ1-4, is DGGITQSPKYLFRKEGQNVTLSCEQNLNHDAMYWYRQDPGQGLRLIYYSQIVNDFQKGDIAEGYSVSREKKESFPLTVTSAQKNPTAFYLCASSGAGINTNEKLFFGSGTQLSVL.

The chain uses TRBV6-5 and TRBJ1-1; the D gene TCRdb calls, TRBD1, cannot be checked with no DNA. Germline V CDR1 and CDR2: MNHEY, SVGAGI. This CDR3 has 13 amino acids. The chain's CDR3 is CASSYGGFPEAFF.

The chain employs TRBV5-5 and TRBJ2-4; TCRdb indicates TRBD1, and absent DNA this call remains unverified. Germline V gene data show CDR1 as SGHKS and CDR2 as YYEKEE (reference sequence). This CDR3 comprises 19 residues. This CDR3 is CASSFLEGRGVLAKNIQYF.

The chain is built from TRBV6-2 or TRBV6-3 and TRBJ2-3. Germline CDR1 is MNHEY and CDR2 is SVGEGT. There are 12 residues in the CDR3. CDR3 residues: CASSQTVPTQYF.

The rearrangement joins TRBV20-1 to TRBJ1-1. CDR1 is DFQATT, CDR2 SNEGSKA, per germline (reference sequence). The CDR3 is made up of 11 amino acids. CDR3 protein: CSAKGLLEAFF.

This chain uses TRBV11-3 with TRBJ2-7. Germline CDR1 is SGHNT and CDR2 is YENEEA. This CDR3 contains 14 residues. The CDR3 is CASSSQPQTGEQYF.

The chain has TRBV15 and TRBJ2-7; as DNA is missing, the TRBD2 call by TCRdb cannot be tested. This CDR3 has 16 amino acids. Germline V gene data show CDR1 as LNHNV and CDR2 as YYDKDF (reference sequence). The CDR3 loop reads CATSRDRTSGMDEQYF.

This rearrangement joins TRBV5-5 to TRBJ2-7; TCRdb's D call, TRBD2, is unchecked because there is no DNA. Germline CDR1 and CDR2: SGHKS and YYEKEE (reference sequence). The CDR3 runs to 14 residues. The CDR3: CASSLVARVDEQYF.

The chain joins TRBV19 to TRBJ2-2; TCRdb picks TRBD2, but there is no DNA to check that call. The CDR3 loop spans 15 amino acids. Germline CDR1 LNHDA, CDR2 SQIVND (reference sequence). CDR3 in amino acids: CASSMGLAGLRELFF. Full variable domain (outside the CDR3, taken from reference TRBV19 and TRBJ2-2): DGGITQSPKYLFRKEGQNVTLSCEQNLNHDAMYWYRQDPGQGLRLIYYSQIVNDFQKGDIAEGYSVSREKKESFPLTVTSAQKNPTAFYLCASSMGLAGLRELFFGEGSRLTVL.

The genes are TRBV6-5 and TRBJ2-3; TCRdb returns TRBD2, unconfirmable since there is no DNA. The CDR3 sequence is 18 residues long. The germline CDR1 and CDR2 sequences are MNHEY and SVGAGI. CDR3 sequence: CASRRRVGLAGVTDTQYF.

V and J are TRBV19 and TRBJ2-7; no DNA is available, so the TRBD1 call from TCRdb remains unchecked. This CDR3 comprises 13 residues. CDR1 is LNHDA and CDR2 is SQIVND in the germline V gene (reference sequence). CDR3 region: CASSIGQGYEQYF.

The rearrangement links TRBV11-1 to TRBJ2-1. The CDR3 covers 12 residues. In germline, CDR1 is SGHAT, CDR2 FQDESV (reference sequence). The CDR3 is CASGSGANEQFF.

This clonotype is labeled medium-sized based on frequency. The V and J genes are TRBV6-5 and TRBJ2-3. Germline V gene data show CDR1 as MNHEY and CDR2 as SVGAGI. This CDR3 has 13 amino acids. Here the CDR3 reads CASSRSRRDTQYF.

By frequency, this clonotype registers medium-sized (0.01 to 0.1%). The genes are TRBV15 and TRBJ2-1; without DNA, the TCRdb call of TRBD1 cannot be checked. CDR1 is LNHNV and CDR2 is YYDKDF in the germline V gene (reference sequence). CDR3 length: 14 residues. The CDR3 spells CATSRTGFYNEQFF.

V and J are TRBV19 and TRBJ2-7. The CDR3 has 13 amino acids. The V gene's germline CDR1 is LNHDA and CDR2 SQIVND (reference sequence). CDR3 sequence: CASSSKGSYEQYF. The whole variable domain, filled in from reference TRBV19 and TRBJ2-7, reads DGGITQSPKYLFRKEGQNVTLSCEQNLNHDAMYWYRQDPGQGLRLIYYSQIVNDFQKGDIAEGYSVSREKKESFPLTVTSAQKNPTAFYLCASSSKGSYEQYFGPGTRLTVT.